These 26 T cell receptor beta chains were all obtained from the same sample, sequenced in a study of shared clonotypes between healthy human individuals. Profiling relied on immunoSEQ multiplex PCR, and the TCRdb table lists in-frame clones only, not all of them. The table has hundreds of thousands of clones, about four fifths seen once. The sample was PBMCs. The origin of the receptors is a woman in her 40s in good health. Some clones in this sample may be carry-over from other donors' samples.

The genes are TRBV9 and TRBJ1-1; perhaps TRBD1 as D (5 bases). This CDR3 is 14 amino acids long. Trimming removed 2 bases from V and 0 bases from J, with 8 bases in between. Germline assignment: CDR1 SGDLS and CDR2 YYNGEE. The CDR3 region is CASSVGRVNTEAFF. CDR3 nucleotides: TGTGCCAGCAGCGTTGGCAGGGTGAACACTGAAGCTTTCTTT.

V gene TRBV10-3 combines with J gene TRBJ1-4; D possibly corresponds to TRBD1 (5 bases). The germline V gene has CDR1 ENHRY and CDR2 SYGVKD. V was shortened by 5 bases and J by 8 bases, with 12 bases between the two germline ends. CDR3 size: 13 residues. CDR3 sequence: CAISRGTGEKLFF. In DNA, the CDR3 is TGTGCCATCAGTCGAGGGACCGGGGAAAAACTGTTTTTT.

This chain joins TRBV4-3 and TRBJ2-7, with 8 bases that match TRBD2. The CDR3 covers 16 residues. The V and J ends lost 3 bases and 3 bases, in that order; junction bases with no gene match: 10. From germline, CDR1 is LGHNA and CDR2 YSLEER. The CDR3 is CASSQNHAGTSYEQYF. For the CDR3, the DNA is TGCGCCAGCAGCCAGAACCATGCCGGGACTAGCTACGAGCAGTACTTC.

This clone was recorded once. V usage is TRBV2 and J usage is TRBJ1-5, with D perhaps TRBD1 (6 bases). The germline gives CDR1 SNHLY, CDR2 FYNNEI. CDR3 length: 14 residues. V was shortened by 6 bases and J by 1 base, with 10 bases between the two germline ends. CDR3: CASRGDNSNQPQHF. The CDR3 nucleotides are TGTGCCAGCAGGGGGGACAACAGCAATCAGCCCCAGCATTTT.

The chain recombines TRBV5-4 with TRBJ2-7, with no clear D. CDR1 SGHNT and CDR2 YYREEE come from the germline V gene (reference sequence). CDR3 length equals 15 residues. V was shortened by 0 bases and J by 2 bases, with 12 bases between the two germline ends. CDR3 coding DNA: TGTGCCAGCAGCTTGGTCTGCAGGTTACCCTACGAGCAGTACTTC. It codes for CASSLVCRLPYEQYF.

V is TRBV7-3 and J is TRBJ1-2; TRBD1 agrees at 7 bases. The CDR3 consists of 13 residues. The V and J ends lost 5 bases and 9 bases, in that order; junction bases with no gene match: 9. CDR1 is SGHTA and CDR2 is FQGTGA in the germline V gene. This CDR3 reads CASSPGQVLSYTF. The CDR3 region has the DNA TGTGCCAGCAGCCCCGGACAGGTTCTTAGCTACACCTTC.

This clone was detected only once. The chain couples TRBV11-3 to TRBJ2-1, with 9 bases identical to TRBD1. Germline V gene lookup returns CDR1 SGHNT and CDR2 YENEEA. V lost 5 bases, J lost 7 bases, and 15 bases stayed unmatched. This CDR3 is 17 amino acids long. The CDR3 DNA follows: TGTGCCAGCAGCGAAAAACCCCCCGGGACAGGGAGGAATGAGCAGTTCTTC. This gives the protein CASSEKPPGTGRNEQFF.

Notes on this clone: This may come from a read error, since a much larger clone is one base off. The V gene is TRBV2, the J gene TRBJ2-2; D unclear. Looked up from germline, CDR1 is SNHLY and CDR2 is FYNNEI. The CDR3 sequence is 10 residues long. Trimming cost V 7 bases and J 7 bases, with 4 bases left between them. In nucleotides, the CDR3 is TGTGCCAGCACGGACGGGGAGCTGTTTTTT. It codes for CASTDGELFF.

This rearrangement joins TRBV4-2 to TRBJ2-1; 8 bases line up with TRBD1. The germline CDR1 and CDR2 sequences are LGHNA and YNFKEQ. There are 14 residues in the CDR3. V shed 4 bases, J shed 7 bases, and the junction held 6 bases outside the gene matches. CDR3 DNA sequence: TGTGCCAGCAGCCCGGGTAACAGGGGGAATGAGCAGTTCTTC. Translation gives CASSPGNRGNEQFF.

V usage is TRBV28 and J usage is TRBJ1-5, with D perhaps TRBD1 (6 bases). The CDR3 runs to 16 residues. In germline, CDR1 is MDHEN, CDR2 SYDVKM. Trimming shortened V by 2 bases and J by 2 bases, and 13 bases separated the two germline ends. The CDR3: CASSLAGGGGNQPQHF. CDR3 sequence (DNA): TGTGCCAGCAGTTTAGCTGGGGGGGGCGGCAATCAGCCCCAGCATTTT.

The chain joins TRBV7-9 to TRBJ2-1; TRBD1 aligns across 7 bases. Germline V gene data show CDR1 as SEHNR and CDR2 as FQNEAQ (reference sequence). The V and J ends lost 0 bases and 1 base, in that order; junction bases with no gene match: 6. This CDR3 spans 17 amino acids. Here the CDR3 reads CASSLASGTASYNEQFF. The CDR3 nucleotides read TGTGCCAGCAGCTTAGCGTCCGGGACAGCTTCCTACAATGAGCAGTTCTTC. Full variable domain (rest looked up from reference TRBV7-9 and TRBJ2-1): DTGVSQNPRHKITKRGQNVTFRCDPISEHNRLYWYRQTLGQGPEFLTYFQNEAQLEKSRLLSDRFSAERPKGSFSTLEIQRTEQGDSAMYLCASSLASGTASYNEQFFGPGTRLTVL.

With regard to this clone: With a much larger clone just one base away, this may be a read error. At the DNA level, this CDR3 is encoded by other sequences in the same sample as well. The chain joins TRBV4-3 to TRBJ2-7; D may be TRBD2 (6 bases). This CDR3 has 13 amino acids. V lost 0 bases to trimming and J lost 7 bases, with 10 bases between them. CDR1 and CDR2 (germline): LGHNA, YSLEER. The CDR3 is CASSQDWGVEQYF. CDR3 DNA: TGCGCCAGCAGCCAAGATTGGGGGGTAGAGCAGTACTTC.

V usage is TRBV7-8 and J usage is TRBJ1-4, with no clear D. Germline V gives CDR1 SGHVS, CDR2 FQNEAQ. V was clipped by 2 bases and J by 0 bases, with 10 bases between them. This CDR3 is built from 16 residues. CDR3 DNA sequence: TGTGCCAGCAGCTTACAATCGCAGGCAACTAATGAAAAACTGTTTTTT. Translated, it gives CASSLQSQATNEKLFF.

A single count supports this clone. V is TRBV2 and J is TRBJ2-1; TRBD1 might be the D (6 bases). V lost 6 bases to trimming and J lost 7 bases, with 19 bases between them. The CDR3 length is 15 residues. The germline V gene has CDR1 SNHLY and CDR2 FYNNEI. The CDR3 DNA sequence: TGTGCCAGCAGCGACCCCGGGACATTAAAAAATGAGCAGTTCTTC. This sequence encodes CASSDPGTLKNEQFF.

The V call is TRBV14, the J call TRBJ1-3, with 7 bases that match TRBD1. From germline, CDR1 is SGHDN and CDR2 FVKESK. CDR3 length: 15 residues. V lost 4 bases and J lost 4; bases outside the gene matches: 7. In DNA, the CDR3 is TGTGCCAGCAGCCCTGTGACAGGGTCAGGAAACACCATATATTTT. Its translation: CASSPVTGSGNTIYF. The full variable domain, with the rest looked up from reference TRBV14 and TRBJ1-3, is EAGVTQFPSHSVIEKGQTVTLRCDPISGHDNLYWYRRVMGKEIKFLLHFVKESKQDESGMPNNRFLAERTGGTYSTLKVQPAELEDSGVYFCASSPVTGSGNTIYFGEGSWLTVV.

The sample holds many counts of this clone. The V and J genes are TRBV5-1 and TRBJ2-7; 12 positions match TRBD1. Germline CDR1 and CDR2: SGHRS and YFSETQ. Unmatched junction bases numbered 9, after V lost 5 bases and J lost 6 bases. The CDR3 has 15 amino acids. CDR3 DNA sequence: TGCGCCAGCAGGACGGGGACAGGGGGCTTCGGCGAGCAGTACTTC. Protein: CASRTGTGGFGEQYF. The variable domain in full, completed from reference TRBV5-1 and TRBJ2-7, reads KAGVTQTPRYLIKTRGQQVTLSCSPISGHRSVSWYQQTPGQGLQFLFEYFSETQRNKGNFPGRFSGRQFSNSRSEMNVSTLELGDSALYLCASRTGTGGFGEQYFGPGTRLTVT.

As regards this clone: It differs at one base from a far larger clone, so likely a read error. The chain carries TRBV15 and TRBJ2-5, with D perhaps TRBD2 (7 bases). The ends were cut back, 5 bases at V and 13 bases at J, with 29 bases in the middle. The CDR3 spans 16 residues. Germline CDR1 and CDR2: LNHNV and YYDKDF (reference sequence). Here the CDR3 DNA reads TGTGCCACCAGCTTGCAAATGCGGGGGCCACCCTACGAGCGGTACTTC. It encodes CATSLQMRGPPYERYF.

This chain uses TRBV9 with TRBJ2-3; a possible D gene is TRBD1 (6 bases). V dropped 0 bases and J dropped 4 bases, with 12 bases sitting between them. This CDR3 has 15 amino acids. Germline V lookup: CDR1 SGDLS, CDR2 YYNGEE. The CDR3 sequence: CASSVGTGYPDTQYF. The DNA for the CDR3 is TGTGCCAGCAGCGTAGGTACAGGGTATCCAGATACGCAGTATTTT.

The chain couples TRBV5-6 to TRBJ2-1; D tentatively reads TRBD1 or TRBD2 (5 bases each). The CDR3 length is 11 residues. CDR1 and CDR2 from the germline V gene are SGHDT and YYEEEE. The V and J ends lost 8 bases and 9 bases respectively, with 12 bases between them. CDR3 in amino acids: CASFRDGEQFF. In DNA form, the CDR3 reads TGTGCCAGTTTCAGGGACGGTGAGCAGTTCTTC.

This clone has ten or more counts. V usage is TRBV18 and J usage is TRBJ2-2; D call uncertain. Germline V gene sequence: CDR1 KGHSH, CDR2 LQKENI. The CDR3 covers 16 residues. V lost 3 bases, J lost 1 base, and 12 bases lay in between. The CDR3 loop is CASSPFPRQNTGELFF. DNA of the CDR3: TGTGCCAGCTCACCTTTCCCCCGACAGAACACCGGGGAGCTGTTTTTT.

In its sample, this clone was seen a few times. This chain joins TRBV6-5 and TRBJ2-3; perhaps TRBD2 as D (5 bases). V was pared by 7 bases and J by 6 bases, with 11 bases between. The V gene's germline CDR1 is MNHEY and CDR2 SVGAGI. The CDR3 is 12 amino acids. CDR3 in DNA: TGTGCCAGCAAAACGAGGGAGGATACGCAGTATTTT. Translated, it gives CASKTREDTQYF.

This sequence joins TRBV18 and TRBJ1-1; no firm D call. The CDR3 runs to 14 residues. Trimming took 2 bases from V and 5 from J, leaving 12 bases between them. Germline CDR1 reads KGHSH; CDR2 reads LQKENI. The CDR3 DNA reads as TGTGCCAGCTCACCAGTGGGCGAGCATACTGAAGCTTTCTTT. Protein product: CASSPVGEHTEAFF.

This clone appeared a single time. V is TRBV10-3 and J is TRBJ2-5; a weak D match, TRBD2 (5 bases). Germline loops: CDR1 ENHRY, CDR2 SYGVKD. The V gene lost 6 bases and the J gene lost 1 base, with 9 bases spanning the gap. The CDR3 is made up of 13 amino acids. In DNA form, the CDR3 reads TGTGCCATCAGCCCAGCGGTCCAAGAGACCCAGTACTTC. Amino acid sequence: CAISPAVQETQYF.

V usage is TRBV28 and J usage is TRBJ2-7; 7 bases are a match to TRBD1. Germline loops: CDR1 MDHEN, CDR2 SYDVKM. The CDR3 runs to 13 residues. Trimming removed 9 bases from V and 3 bases from J; junction bases left unmatched: 8. For the CDR3, the DNA is TGTGCCAGTCAAGGGGGCAGCCTCTACGAGCAGTACTTC. Translated, it gives CASQGGSLYEQYF. The variable domain in full, with the rest retrieved from reference TRBV28 and TRBJ2-7, is DVKVTQSSRYLVKRTGEKVFLECVQDMDHENMFWYRQDPGLGLRLIYFSYDVKMKEKGDIPEGYSVSREKKERFSLILESASTNQTSMYLCASQGGSLYEQYFGPGTRLTVT.

V usage is TRBV10-3 and J usage is TRBJ2-7; D is uncertain. Between the trimmed V and J ends, which lost 0 bases and 0 bases, there was a span of 9 bases. The length of the CDR3 is 15 residues. Per the germline V gene, CDR1 is ENHRY and CDR2 is SYGVKD. CDR3 nucleotide sequence: TGTGCCATCAGTGAGTCTTCTGTTCTCTCCTACGAGCAGTACTTC. Its translation: CAISESSVLSYEQYF.

This clone has only a few counts. The chain couples TRBV30 to TRBJ2-6; D uncertain. CDR1 is GTSNPN and CDR2 is SVGIG in the germline V gene (reference sequence). Trimming left V 1 base short and J 0 bases short, with 22 bases between. CDR3 length: 20 amino acids. In DNA, the CDR3 is TGTGCCTGGAGTGGTTCAGTTCGCCGACAAGCAGTCTCTGGGGCCAACGTCCTGACTTTC. Translation gives CAWSGSVRRQAVSGANVLTF.